Listed below are T cell receptor beta chains from one sample, sequenced in a study of T cell repertoires in cytomegalovirus infection. One entry per CDR3 protein results from TCRdb running MiXCR on the reads. The top ten clones hold around 14% of a sample with more than 400,000 distinct CDR3 sequences, less than 30% of them seen once. Sequenced material: PBMCs. Every receptor here comes from a human donor in good health (CMV status not recorded). Some clones in this sample may be carry-over from other donors' samples. Both conserved end residues are part of each CDR3. Each record gives: J gene, V gene, clone size, D gene, CDR3 protein, CDR3 DNA. A D gene is named only where the DNA matches it firmly. A clone size is listed for some rows: how often the clone was seen (once, few, many), or a class if it is expanded.

>TRBJ2-1|TRBV5-4|-|TRBD2
CASILAGAHNEQFF
TGTGCCAGCATCTTAGCGGGAGCCCACAATGAGCAGTTCTTC
>TRBJ2-1|TRBV18|once|-
CASSPPLGNEQFF
TGTGCCAGCTCACCCCCCTTGGGCAATGAGCAGTTCTTC
>TRBJ1-4|TRBV7-2|-|-
CASSLVSGTYEKLFF
TGTGCCAGCAGCTTAGTATCCGGGACATACGAAAAACTGTTTTTT
>TRBJ2-1|TRBV6-2/TRBV6-3|-|-
CASSYPPREQFF
TGTGCCAGCAGTTACCCTCCAAGGGAGCAGTTCTTC
>TRBJ2-7|TRBV7-6|few|TRBD2
CASSLELAPSYEQYF
TGTGCCAGCAGCCTGGAACTAGCGCCGTCCTACGAGCAGTACTTC
>TRBJ1-3|TRBV7-2|many|-
CASSSTGSGNTIYF
TGTGCCAGCAGCTCCACAGGCTCTGGAAACACCATATATTTT
>TRBJ1-2|TRBV7-8|many|-
CASSLAGGFYGYTF
TGTGCCAGCAGCTTAGCTGGTGGATTCTATGGCTACACCTTC
>TRBJ1-1|TRBV7-2|many|-
CASSLDAAALEAFF
TGTGCCAGCAGCTTAGATGCAGCGGCCCTTGAAGCTTTCTTT
>TRBJ2-1|TRBV11-2|-|TRBD2
CASSLILAGGYNEQFF
TGTGCCAGCAGCCTCATTCTAGCGGGAGGTTACAATGAGCAGTTCTTC
>TRBJ1-3|TRBV5-8|few|TRBD1
CASSHKTGLSSGNTIYF
TGTGCCAGCAGCCATAAGACAGGGCTAAGCTCTGGAAACACCATATATTTT
>TRBJ2-1|TRBV7-2|few|TRBD2
CASRGLAGGNEQFF
TGTGCCAGCAGGGGACTAGCGGGAGGCAATGAGCAGTTCTTC
>TRBJ2-1|TRBV7-9|few|TRBD2
CASSLGLGAGDGNEQFF
TGTGCCAGCAGCTTAGGACTTGGCGCGGGAGATGGTAATGAGCAGTTCTTC
>TRBJ2-7|TRBV7-2|many|-
CASSLALPSGRPYEQYF
TGTGCCAGCAGCTTAGCCCTTCCCAGCGGCCGACCCTACGAGCAGTACTTC
>TRBJ1-1|TRBV5-6|-|-
CASSWGSRVNTEAFF
TGTGCCAGCAGCTGGGGGTCCAGGGTGAACACTGAAGCTTTCTTT
>TRBJ2-2|TRBV7-8|-|TRBD2
CASSLGGAGLGGELFF
TGTGCCAGCAGCTTAGGTGGAGCGGGGCTGGGCGGGGAGCTGTTTTTT
>TRBJ1-6|TRBV25-1|many|TRBD1
CASSDPTGGGSPLHF
TGTGCCAGCAGTGACCCGACAGGGGGAGGTTCACCCCTCCACTTT
>TRBJ2-7|TRBV6-2/TRBV6-3|many|-
CASSYSDDTYEQYF
TGTGCCAGCAGTTACTCGGATGATACCTACGAGCAGTACTTC
>TRBJ2-5|TRBV7-6|few|TRBD1
CASSLDSVRGMETQYF
TGTGCCAGCAGCTTAGATAGCGTCAGGGGGATGGAGACCCAGTACTTC
>TRBJ2-5|TRBV15|-|-
CATSRDRTQETQYF
TGTGCCACCAGCAGAGATCGGACACAAGAGACCCAGTACTTC
>TRBJ2-1|TRBV29-1|-|-
CSVVGHPLTHEQFF
TGCAGCGTTGTAGGCCACCCACTAACCCATGAGCAGTTCTTC
>TRBJ1-2|TRBV9|-|-
CASSESGGEYGYTF
TGTGCCAGCAGCGAGTCGGGCGGGGAATATGGCTACACCTTC
>TRBJ2-2|TRBV4-1|few|-
CASSQSGWGNTNTGELFF
TGCGCCAGCAGCCAATCAGGTTGGGGGAATACAAACACCGGGGAGCTGTTTTTT
>TRBJ2-1|TRBV7-9|-|TRBD2
CASSRPAGTFYNEQFF
TGTGCCAGCAGCCGGCCAGCGGGGACCTTCTACAATGAGCAGTTCTTC
>TRBJ2-1|TRBV7-2|many|-
CASSLRYETYNEQFF
TGTGCCAGCAGCTTAAGGTACGAGACCTACAATGAGCAGTTCTTC
>TRBJ2-1|TRBV7-3|-|-
CASSGDRRNEQFF
TGTGCCAGCAGCGGGGACCGACGCAATGAGCAGTTCTTC
>TRBJ2-3|TRBV7-2|many|-
CASSRRAPNAQGTSTDTQYF
TGTGCCAGCAGCCGACGGGCCCCTAATGCACAGGGGACTAGCACAGATACGCAGTATTTT
>TRBJ2-1|TRBV5-4|-|-
CATTSGPGSGEQFF
TGTGCCACTACCAGCGGGCCTGGGAGCGGTGAGCAGTTCTTC
>TRBJ1-1|TRBV19|-|TRBD1
CASRQTGQGTEAFF
TGTGCCAGTAGACAGACAGGGCAAGGGACTGAAGCTTTCTTT
>TRBJ1-2|TRBV7-6|many|-
CASSSEMSYGGNYGYTF
TGTGCCAGCAGCTCAGAAATGTCTTACGGCGGGAACTATGGCTACACCTTC
>TRBJ2-5|TRBV7-8|many|TRBD2
CASSLEASGDFQETQYF
TGTGCCAGCAGCTTAGAGGCTAGCGGGGACTTTCAAGAGACCCAGTACTTC
>TRBJ2-7|TRBV4-1|few|TRBD2
CASSQLLAGGFGEQYF
TGCGCCAGCAGCCAACTTCTAGCGGGAGGATTCGGCGAGCAGTACTTC
>TRBJ2-3|TRBV7-3|-|-
CASSLSMGRDTDTQYF
TGTGCCAGCAGCTTATCCATGGGACGGGACACAGATACGCAGTATTTT
>TRBJ2-5|TRBV7-3|many|TRBD1
CASSPGIRGLVRGSETQYF
TGTGCCAGCAGCCCAGGGATCAGGGGGCTGGTGCGGGGTTCCGAGACCCAGTACTTC
>TRBJ2-2|TRBV4-3|-|-
CASSQDRWAGTGELFF
TGCGCCAGCAGCCAAGATCGTTGGGCGGGCACCGGGGAGCTGTTTTTT
>TRBJ2-1|TRBV20-1|-|TRBD2
CSAQREYNEQFF
TGCAGTGCCCAGCGGGAGTACAATGAGCAGTTCTTC